These 21 T cell receptor beta chains were all obtained from the same sample, sequenced in a study of identical twins. TCRdb called the 5' RACE reads again in MiXCR, with one record for every CDR3 protein. The table records 200,000 to 250,000 distinct CDR3 sequences, approximately 7% of them present only once. These data also featured in a second study, about yellow fever vaccine responses in identical twins.

Sequences were obtained from memory (CD45RO+) T cells sorted from blood. Receptor source: a woman aged 18-29 years in good health.

This clonotype has ten or more counts. This chain joins TRBV5-5 and TRBJ2-2; D is tentatively TRBD1 or TRBD2 (5 bases each). This CDR3 is built from 13 residues. Germline CDR1 reads SGHKS; CDR2 reads YYEKEE (reference sequence). Trimming removed 3 bases from V and 5 bases from J, with 8 bases in between. In nucleotides, the CDR3 is TGTGCCAGCAGCTGGGGACGTACCGGGGAGCTGTTTTTT. It yields the protein CASSWGRTGELFF.

This clonotype has just a few counts. This chain connects TRBV20-1 to TRBJ1-6; TRBD1 might be the D (6 bases). V was pared by 2 bases and J by 9 bases, with 14 bases between. The CDR3 covers 14 residues. The germline V gene encodes CDR1 DFQATT and CDR2 SNEGSKA (reference sequence). The CDR3 DNA follows: TGCAGTGCTAGATTGGGGGGCTCGGGTTCACCCCTCCACTTT. This codes for CSARLGGSGSPLHF.

The CDR3 DNA reads as TGCGCCAGCTGCCCAACGGGGGCGAGAGTTTCACCCCTCCACTTT. This gives the protein CASCPTGARVSPLHF. The V call is TRBV5-1, the J call TRBJ1-6; D might be TRBD1 (6 bases). The germline V gene encodes CDR1 SGHRS and CDR2 YFSETQ. The CDR3 spans 15 residues. Trimming left V 7 bases short and J 9 bases short, with 20 bases between.

This clonotype was seen more than once but under ten times. The chain couples TRBV2 to TRBJ2-7; no definite D call. This CDR3 has 14 residues. Trimming removed 7 bases at V and 3 bases at J, with 16 bases between. In germline, CDR1 is SNHLY, CDR2 FYNNEI. CDR3 sequence: CASKVGPRGYEQYF. The CDR3 region has the DNA TGTGCCAGCAAGGTGGGCCCACGTGGCTACGAGCAGTACTTC.

A few counts support this clonotype. The chain has TRBV28 and TRBJ2-2, with TRBD2 matching over 14 bases. The V gene's germline CDR1 is MDHEN and CDR2 SYDVKM. This CDR3 spans 19 amino acids. V lost 3 bases and J lost 2; bases outside the gene matches: 8. CDR3 sequence: CASSFLRLAGGLNTGELFF. CDR3 bases: TGTGCCAGCAGTTTTCTGCGACTAGCGGGAGGGTTAAACACCGGGGAGCTGTTTTTT.

This clonotype was recorded a few times. The chain joins TRBV7-2 to TRBJ1-1; D gene uncertain. CDR3 size: 14 residues. Germline CDR1 SGHTA, CDR2 FQGNSA. Trimming left V 1 base short and J 7 bases short, with 13 bases between. The CDR3 reads CASSLEGGRDEAFF. DNA of the CDR3: TGTGCCAGCAGCTTAGAGGGTGGACGGGATGAAGCTTTCTTT.

This clonotype was counted ten times or more. The chain is built from TRBV12-3 or TRBV12-4 and TRBJ1-2; D is undetermined. This CDR3 has 13 amino acids. V lost 5 bases, J lost 1 base, and 8 bases lay in between. The CDR3 DNA reads as TGTGCCAGCAGTAGCGACAATAACTATGGCTACACCTTC. Translation gives CASSSDNNYGYTF.

The chain has TRBV7-2 and TRBJ2-2; 13 bases map to TRBD2. Per germline, CDR1 SGHTA and CDR2 FQGNSA. V lost 1 base to trimming and J lost 9 bases; unmatched junction nucleotides: 5. This CDR3 has 16 amino acids. The CDR3 bases are TGTGCCAGCAGCTTAGTTGGGACTAGCGGGGTCAGGGAGCTGTTTTTT. This gives the protein CASSLVGTSGVRELFF.

In this sample, this clonotype turned up a few times. CDR3 DNA sequence: TGTGCCAGCAGTCCCCACCGCGTACCCTACAATGAGCAGTTCTTC. Protein product: CASSPHRVPYNEQFF. This chain joins TRBV6-2 or TRBV6-3 and TRBJ2-1; D ambiguous. The germline V gene encodes CDR1 MNHEY and CDR2 SVGEGT. This CDR3 is built from 15 residues. Trimming cost V 5 bases and J 2 bases, with 13 bases left between them.

This clonotype was detected a few times. The genes are TRBV6-4 and TRBJ2-3; 11 nucleotides match TRBD2. The CDR3 runs to 16 residues. After removal of 3 bases from V and 8 bases from J, the junction contained 10 bases not matched to a gene. Germline assignment: CDR1 MRHNA and CDR2 SNTAGT. Here the CDR3 DNA reads TGTGCCAGCAGTGAAGGGACTAGCGGTGCGACGGCTACGCAGTATTTT. Residues: CASSEGTSGATATQYF.

CDR3 sequence: CASSYSMGTKGGGSNQPQHF. As DNA, the CDR3 is TGTGCCAGCAGTTACTCGATGGGAACCAAAGGGGGTGGAAGCAATCAGCCCCAGCATTTT. The chain recombines TRBV6-2 or TRBV6-3 with TRBJ1-5, with a possible D match to TRBD1 (6 bases). Germline V gene sequence: CDR1 MNHEY, CDR2 SVGEGT. The V end lost 0 bases, the J end lost 1 base, and 22 bases lay between the germline ends. The CDR3 is made up of 20 amino acids.

This clonotype was observed a handful of times. V is TRBV5-1 and J is TRBJ1-1; 8 nucleotides align to TRBD1. The junction had 5 bases not matched to a gene; V was cut back by 0 bases and J by 10 bases. CDR3 length: 13 residues. Germline CDR1 is SGHRS and CDR2 is YFSETQ. CDR3 region: CASSLGQGALAFF. CDR3 coding DNA: TGCGCCAGCAGCTTGGGGCAGGGGGCCTTAGCTTTCTTT.

This rearrangement joins TRBV3-1 to TRBJ2-5; 8 bases map to TRBD2. CDR3 length: 18 amino acids. In germline, CDR1 is LGHDT, CDR2 YNNKEL (reference sequence). V shed 4 bases and J 4 bases; nucleotides not matched to a gene: 17. DNA for the CDR3: TGTGCCAGCAGCCCATCACAATATTCAGCGGGAGTTAGAGAGACCCAGTACTTC. Protein: CASSPSQYSAGVRETQYF.

This clonotype came up a few times. The chain carries TRBV20-1 and TRBJ2-5, with 10 bases aligning to TRBD2. The CDR3 sequence is 14 residues long. V lost 2 bases and J lost 3; bases outside the gene matches: 3. Per the germline V gene, CDR1 is DFQATT and CDR2 is SNEGSKA (reference sequence). The CDR3 spells CSARLLAGEETQYF. As DNA, the CDR3 is TGCAGTGCTAGACTCCTAGCGGGGGAAGAGACCCAGTACTTC.

This clonotype was seen at least ten times. The V and J genes are TRBV12-3 or TRBV12-4 and TRBJ2-1, with 8 bases that match TRBD2. The CDR3 runs to 15 residues. Unmatched junction bases numbered 5, after V lost 6 bases and J lost 1 base. The CDR3 sequence: CASSKSGGSYNEQFF. In DNA, the CDR3 is TGTGCCAGCAGCAAAAGCGGGGGATCCTACAATGAGCAGTTCTTC.

The rearrangement joins TRBV5-4 to TRBJ2-3, with 8 bases that match TRBD2. CDR1 and CDR2 (germline): SGHNT, YYREEE (reference sequence). This CDR3 has 15 residues. Unmatched junction bases numbered 5, after V lost 1 base and J lost 4 bases. The CDR3 nucleotides are TGTGCCAGCAGCTTGCTTAGCGGGGTGCCAGATACGCAGTATTTT. As protein: CASSLLSGVPDTQYF. The entire variable domain, with the rest obtained from reference TRBV5-4 and TRBJ2-3, is as follows: ETGVTQSPTHLIKTRGQQVTLRCSSQSGHNTVSWYQQALGQGPQFIFQYYREEENGRGNFPPRFSGLQFPNYSSELNVNALELDDSALYLCASSLLSGVPDTQYFGPGTRLTVL.

V usage is TRBV14 and J usage is TRBJ1-3; possible D gene TRBD1, 5 bases. The CDR3 contains 14 residues. Trimming shortened V by 1 base and J by 2 bases, and 6 bases separated the two germline ends. The germline gives CDR1 SGHDN, CDR2 FVKESK. CDR3 DNA: TGTGCCAGCAGCCAAGTGGGGGCTGGAAACACCATATATTTT. This translates into CASSQVGAGNTIYF.

This clonotype was counted only a few times. The V and J genes are TRBV5-1 and TRBJ1-2, with a tentative D call TRBD1 (5 bases). Deletions cut 1 base from V and 4 bases from J, with 11 bases between. The length of the CDR3 is 14 residues. Germline V CDR1 and CDR2: SGHRS, YFSETQ. CDR3 region: CASSLLPGSYGYTF. The CDR3 nucleotides are TGCGCCAGCAGCTTGTTGCCAGGGTCCTATGGCTACACCTTC.

This clonotype was seen only a few times. The chain combines TRBV7-9 with TRBJ2-5; 10 bases fit TRBD1. The germline gives CDR1 SEHNR, CDR2 FQNEAQ (reference sequence). J gave up 7 bases and V 5 bases, and 7 bases lay outside the gene matches. There are 14 residues in the CDR3. The CDR3 DNA reads as TGTGCCAGCAGCGAGACAGGGGGCCTGGGGACCCAGTACTTC. Its translation is CASSETGGLGTQYF.

This clonotype was observed at least ten times. This chain uses TRBV10-3 with TRBJ1-6; D remains unclear. Between the trimmed V and J ends, which lost 3 bases and 7 bases, there was a span of 10 bases. The CDR3 loop spans 14 amino acids. Germline-derived CDR1 and CDR2 are ENHRY and SYGVKD. This CDR3 is CAISDAGYNSPLHF. CDR3 DNA sequence: TGTGCCATCAGTGACGCAGGCTACAATTCACCCCTCCACTTT.

This clonotype showed up just a few times. The chain couples TRBV7-9 to TRBJ1-5, with D possibly being TRBD1 (5 bases). Germline values: CDR1 SEHNR, CDR2 FQNEAQ (reference sequence). The CDR3 spans 15 residues. The V gene lost 1 base and the J gene lost 0 bases, with 7 bases spanning the gap. DNA of the CDR3: TGTGCCAGCAGCTTAGGGGGGGGTAGCAATCAGCCCCAGCATTTT. Its protein product is CASSLGGGSNQPQHF.